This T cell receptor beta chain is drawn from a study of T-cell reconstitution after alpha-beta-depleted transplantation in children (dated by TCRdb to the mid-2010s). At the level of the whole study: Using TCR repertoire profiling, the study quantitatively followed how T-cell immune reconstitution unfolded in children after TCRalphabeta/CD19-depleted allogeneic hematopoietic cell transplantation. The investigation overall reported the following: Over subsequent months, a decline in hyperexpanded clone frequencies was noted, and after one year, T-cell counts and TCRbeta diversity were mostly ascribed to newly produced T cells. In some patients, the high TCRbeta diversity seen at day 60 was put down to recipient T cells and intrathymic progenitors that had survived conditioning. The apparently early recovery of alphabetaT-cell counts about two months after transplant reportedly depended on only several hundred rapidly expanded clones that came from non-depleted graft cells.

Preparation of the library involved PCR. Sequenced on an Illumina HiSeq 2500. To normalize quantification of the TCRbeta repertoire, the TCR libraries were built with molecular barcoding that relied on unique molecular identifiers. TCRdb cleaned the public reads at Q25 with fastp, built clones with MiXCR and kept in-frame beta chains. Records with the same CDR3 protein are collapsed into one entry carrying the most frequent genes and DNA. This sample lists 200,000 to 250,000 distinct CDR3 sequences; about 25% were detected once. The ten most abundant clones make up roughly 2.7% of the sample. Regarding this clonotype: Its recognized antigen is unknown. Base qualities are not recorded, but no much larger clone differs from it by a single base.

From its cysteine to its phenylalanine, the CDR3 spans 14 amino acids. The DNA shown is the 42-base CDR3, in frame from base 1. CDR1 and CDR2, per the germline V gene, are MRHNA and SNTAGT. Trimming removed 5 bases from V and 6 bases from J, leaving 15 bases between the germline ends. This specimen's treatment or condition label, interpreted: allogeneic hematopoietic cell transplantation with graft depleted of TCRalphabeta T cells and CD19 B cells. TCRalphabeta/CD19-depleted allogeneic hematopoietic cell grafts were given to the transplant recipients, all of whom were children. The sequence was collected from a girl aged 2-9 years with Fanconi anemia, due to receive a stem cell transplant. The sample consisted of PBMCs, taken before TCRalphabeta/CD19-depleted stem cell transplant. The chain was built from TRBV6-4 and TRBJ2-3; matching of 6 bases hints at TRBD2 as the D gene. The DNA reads TGTGCCAGCAGTCGCTTCGCGGGGAGGGATACGCAGTATTTT. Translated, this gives CASSRFAGRDTQYF.